This T cell receptor beta chain was profiled in a study of blood T cell repertoires in COVID-19. Study background: T cells, B-cell-depleted T cells, or PBMCs supplied cDNA or gDNA.

Sequencing used immunoSEQ multiplex PCR; TCRdb keeps in-frame clones, though not all of them. Among 130,000 to 150,000 clones listed, under 85% were seen once. V lost 0 bases to trimming and J lost 9 bases, with 13 bases between them. The CDR3 covers 14 residues. Germline V CDR1 and CDR2: SGDLS, YYNGEE. The clonotype was recovered from a woman older than 75 in a cohort sampled during active or convalescent COVID-19. The sample was peripheral blood. The chain has TRBV9 and TRBJ2-1; D uncertain. CDR3 loop: CASSVAYTMSEQFF. CDR3 DNA sequence: TGTGCCAGCAGCGTAGCTTATACTATGAGTGAGCAGTTCTTC.